These 18 T cell receptor beta chains were all obtained from the same sample, sequenced in a study of technical replicates of blood from four donors. The protocol was immunoSEQ multiplex PCR, while the TCRdb copy is restricted to in-frame clones and leaves out a portion. The table records 75,000 to 90,000 clones, 85% to 95% of them present only once. The material sequenced was T cells isolated from PBMCs. All receptors derive from a human donor in good health.

The chain combines TRBV4-2 with TRBJ1-1; TRBD1 might be the D (6 bases). Germline V gives CDR1 LGHNA, CDR2 YNFKEQ. The CDR3 runs 14 residues. V was cut by 3 bases and J by 1 base, with 9 bases left in between. The CDR3 region is CASSQLTGNTEAFF. DNA for the CDR3: TGTGCCAGCAGCCAGCTGACAGGGAACACTGAAGCTTTCTTT.

This chain uses TRBV4-3 with TRBJ2-2, with D maybe TRBD2 (6 bases). Germline V lookup: CDR1 LGHNA, CDR2 YSLEER. The CDR3 totals 15 residues. Deletions cut 2 bases from V and 2 bases from J, with 9 bases between. CDR3 bases: TGCGCCAGCAGCCAACGGGGGTATAACACCGGGGAGCTGTTTTTT. Protein sequence: CASSQRGYNTGELFF.

The V gene is TRBV7-7, the J gene TRBJ2-7, with a weak D call TRBD1 (6 bases). The V and J ends lost 5 bases and 3 bases respectively, with 14 bases between them. CDR3 length: 14 amino acids. In germline, CDR1 is SSHAT, CDR2 FNYEAQ (reference sequence). The chain's CDR3 is CASSPSGQFYEQYF. CDR3 DNA: TGTGCCAGCAGCCCCAGCGGACAGTTCTACGAGCAGTACTTC.

The V gene is TRBV6-5, the J gene TRBJ1-1, with D tentatively TRBD1 (5 bases). This CDR3 is 13 amino acids long. The germline V gene encodes CDR1 MNHEY and CDR2 SVGAGI. Trimming removed 0 bases from V and 6 bases from J, with 8 bases in between. The CDR3, as DNA: TGTGCCAGCAGTTACTCCAGGGAGGCTGAAGCTTTCTTT. The encoded protein is CASSYSREAEAFF.

CDR3 amino acids: CASSQDWSGYGYTF. The CDR3 DNA is TGTGCCAGCAGCCAAGATTGGAGTGGCTATGGCTACACCTTC. The chain joins TRBV4-2 to TRBJ1-2; no clear D gene. Germline CDR1 and CDR2: LGHNA and YNFKEQ. The CDR3 runs 14 residues. Between the trimmed V and J ends, which lost 0 bases and 4 bases, there was a span of 9 bases.

The CDR3 coding sequence is TGCAGCTGCGGAATCAATGAGCAGTTCTTC. Protein product: CSCGINEQFF. This chain links TRBV29-1 with TRBJ2-1, with D unresolved. V gave up 8 bases and J gave up 6 bases, with 8 bases separating them. CDR1 SQVTM and CDR2 ANQGSEA come from the germline V gene. The CDR3 loop spans 10 amino acids.

The V call is TRBV11-3, the J call TRBJ2-7; 9 bases are a match to TRBD1. The CDR3 sequence is 17 residues long. CDR1 is SGHNT and CDR2 is YENEEA in the germline V gene. J was trimmed by 2 bases and V by 3 bases; bases with no gene match: 11. CDR3 sequence reads: CASSFYRGRYEAYEQYF. CDR3 bases: TGTGCCAGCAGCTTCTACAGGGGGCGTTACGAGGCCTACGAGCAGTACTTC.

The chain employs TRBV5-4 and TRBJ1-2, with TRBD1 matching 7 bases. Trimming cost V 0 bases and J 4 bases; bases outside gene matches: 3. CDR3 length: 14 residues. Germline V CDR1 and CDR2: SGHNT, YYREEE (reference sequence). In DNA, the CDR3 is TGTGCCAGCAGCTTGGAAGGGGGCAGCTATGGCTACACCTTC. Translating it yields CASSLEGGSYGYTF.

The V and J genes are TRBV6-7 and TRBJ2-6; D gene unclear. TRBV6-7 is treated as an ORF (open reading frame) with a function not yet certain. V dropped 8 bases and J dropped 2 bases, with 7 bases sitting between them. The CDR3 extends over 13 amino acids. CDR3 coding DNA: TGTGCCAGCCTAGATCCTGGGGCCAACGTCCTGACTTTC. Its protein is CASLDPGANVLTF.

The chain employs TRBV7-9 and TRBJ1-5, with D hard to call. Deletions cut 5 bases from V and 11 bases from J, with 13 bases between. CDR1 and CDR2 from the germline V gene are SEHNR and FQNEAQ (reference sequence). The CDR3 runs 12 residues. DNA of the CDR3: TGTGCCAGCAGCGCCTCCGTGTCGGCCCAGCATTTT. This codes for CASSASVSAQHF. Supplemented by reference TRBV7-9 and TRBJ1-5, the full variable domain reads DTGVSQNPRHKITKRGQNVTFRCDPISEHNRLYWYRQTLGQGPEFLTYFQNEAQLEKSRLLSDRFSAERPKGSFSTLEIQRTEQGDSAMYLCASSASVSAQHFGDGTRLSIL.

This clone has just one count. This rearrangement joins TRBV9 to TRBJ2-1, with 10 bases fitting TRBD2. Unmatched junction bases numbered 6, after V lost 4 bases and J lost 5 bases. CDR3 length equals 15 residues. Looked up from germline, CDR1 is SGDLS and CDR2 is YYNGEE. CDR3 region: CASSIRTSGHNEQFF. CDR3 coding DNA: TGTGCCAGCAGCATACGGACTAGCGGCCACAATGAGCAGTTCTTC.

V gene TRBV9 combines with J gene TRBJ2-7; 9 positions agree with TRBD2. Germline values: CDR1 SGDLS, CDR2 YYNGEE. Unmatched junction bases numbered 4, after V lost 4 bases and J lost 2 bases. CDR3 length equals 14 residues. For the CDR3, the DNA is TGTGCCAGCAGCCCTAGCGGGACCCCCTACGAGCAGTACTTC. This codes for CASSPSGTPYEQYF.

The chain carries TRBV5-6 and TRBJ2-5; 10 nucleotides align to TRBD2. CDR1 and CDR2 from the germline V gene are SGHDT and YYEEEE. V shed 3 bases, J shed 4 bases, and the junction held 12 bases outside the gene matches. CDR3 length: 17 amino acids. CDR3 sequence (DNA): TGTGCCAGCAGCTCGAACCGAGCGGGAGGGAATCGAGAGACCCAGTACTTC. Its protein product is CASSSNRAGGNRETQYF.

The V gene is TRBV7-8, the J gene TRBJ2-1, with 10 positions matching TRBD2. V lost 4 bases and J lost 10; bases outside the gene matches: 13. The CDR3 runs 16 residues. Germline CDR1 and CDR2: SGHVS and FQNEAQ. CDR3 residues: CASSSRLAGAPGEQFF. The DNA of the CDR3 is TGTGCCAGCAGCTCCCGACTAGCGGGTGCCCCCGGGGAGCAGTTCTTC.

The chain combines TRBV7-6 with TRBJ1-5, with 7 bases identical to TRBD1. The germline V gene encodes CDR1 SGHVS and CDR2 FNYEAQ. Losses at the gene ends were 1 base for V and 1 base for J; bases not matched to a gene: 1. This CDR3 has 15 residues. The CDR3 region has the DNA TGTGCCAGCAGCTTAGAGGGGGCAAGCAATCAGCCCCAGCATTTT. Its protein product is CASSLEGASNQPQHF. Combining the CDR3 with reference TRBV7-6 and TRBJ1-5 gives the whole variable domain GAGVSQSPRYKVTKRGQDVALRCDPISGHVSLYWYRQALGQGPEFLTYFNYEAQQDKSGLPNDRFSAERPEGSISTLTIQRTEQRDSAMYRCASSLEGASNQPQHFGDGTRLSIL.

The rearrangement uses TRBV5-4 and TRBJ2-1, with 16 bases identical to TRBD2. Germline loops: CDR1 SGHNT, CDR2 YYREEE (reference sequence). This CDR3 is built from 15 residues. The V and J ends lost 4 bases and 7 bases, in that order; junction bases with no gene match: 2. The CDR3 nucleotides read TGTGCCAGCAGCGGGGGACTAGCGGGAGGGAATGAGCAGTTCTTC. It specifies CASSGGLAGGNEQFF. The full variable domain, its missing parts supplied by reference TRBV5-4 and TRBJ2-1, is ETGVTQSPTHLIKTRGQQVTLRCSSQSGHNTVSWYQQALGQGPQFIFQYYREEENGRGNFPPRFSGLQFPNYSSELNVNALELDDSALYLCASSGGLAGGNEQFFGPGTRLTVL.

This sequence joins TRBV5-1 and TRBJ1-1; 8 bases map to TRBD1. Per germline, CDR1 SGHRS and CDR2 YFSETQ. This CDR3 is 15 amino acids long. V lost 4 bases to trimming and J lost 5 bases; unmatched junction nucleotides: 10. CDR3 protein: CASSAVQGGYTEAFF. CDR3 in DNA: TGCGCCAGCAGCGCTGTACAGGGGGGGTATACTGAAGCTTTCTTT. Variable domain in full (rest from reference TRBV5-1 and TRBJ1-1): KAGVTQTPRYLIKTRGQQVTLSCSPISGHRSVSWYQQTPGQGLQFLFEYFSETQRNKGNFPGRFSGRQFSNSRSEMNVSTLELGDSALYLCASSAVQGGYTEAFFGQGTRLTVV.

V usage is TRBV5-1 and J usage is TRBJ2-7, with TRBD2 matching over 7 bases. The CDR3 has 14 residues. J gave up 5 bases and V 3 bases, and 8 bases lay outside the gene matches. The V gene's germline CDR1 is SGHRS and CDR2 YFSETQ. CDR3 DNA: TGCGCCAGCAGCTCGTTGACTAGCATGAACGAGCAGTACTTC. It specifies CASSSLTSMNEQYF.